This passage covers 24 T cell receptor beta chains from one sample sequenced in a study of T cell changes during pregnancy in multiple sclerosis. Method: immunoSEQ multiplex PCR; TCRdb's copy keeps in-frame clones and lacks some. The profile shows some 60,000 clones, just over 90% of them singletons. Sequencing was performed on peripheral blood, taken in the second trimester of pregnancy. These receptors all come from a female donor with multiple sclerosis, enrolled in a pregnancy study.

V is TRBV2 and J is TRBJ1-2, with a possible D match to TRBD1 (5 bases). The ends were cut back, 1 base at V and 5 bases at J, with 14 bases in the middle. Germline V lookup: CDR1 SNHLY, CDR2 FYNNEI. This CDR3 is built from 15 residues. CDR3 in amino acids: CASSEGGDGGYGYTF. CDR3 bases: TGTGCCAGCAGTGAAGGCGGGGACGGGGGATATGGCTACACCTTC. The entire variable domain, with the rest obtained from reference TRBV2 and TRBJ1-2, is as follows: EPEVTQTPSHQVTQMGQEVILRCVPISNHLYFYWYRQILGQKVEFLVSFYNNEISEKSEIFDDQFSVERPDGSNFTLKIRSTKLEDSAMYFCASSEGGDGGYGYTFGSGTRLTVV.

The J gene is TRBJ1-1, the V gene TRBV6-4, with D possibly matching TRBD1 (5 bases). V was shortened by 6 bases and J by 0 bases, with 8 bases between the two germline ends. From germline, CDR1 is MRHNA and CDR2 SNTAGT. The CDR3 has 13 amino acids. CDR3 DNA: TGTGCCAGCAGACAGGAGCTGAACACTGAAGCTTTCTTT. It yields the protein CASRQELNTEAFF.

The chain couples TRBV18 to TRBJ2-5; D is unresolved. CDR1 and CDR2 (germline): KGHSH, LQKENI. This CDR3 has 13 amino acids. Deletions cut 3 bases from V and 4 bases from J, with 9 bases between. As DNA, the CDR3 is TGTGCCAGCTCACCCCAAACTCTAGAGACCCAGTACTTC. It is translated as CASSPQTLETQYF.

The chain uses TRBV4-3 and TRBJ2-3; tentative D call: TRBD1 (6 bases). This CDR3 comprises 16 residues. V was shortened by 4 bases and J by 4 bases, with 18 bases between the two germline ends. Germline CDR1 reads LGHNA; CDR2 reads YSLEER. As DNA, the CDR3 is TGCGCCAGCAGCCCCCAGGACAGTCGGGCTGCAGATACGCAGTATTTT. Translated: CASSPQDSRAADTQYF.

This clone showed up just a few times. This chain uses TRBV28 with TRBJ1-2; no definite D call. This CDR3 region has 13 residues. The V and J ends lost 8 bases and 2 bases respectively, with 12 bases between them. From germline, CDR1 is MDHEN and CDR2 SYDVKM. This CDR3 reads CASFRGFNYGYTF. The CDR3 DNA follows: TGTGCCAGCTTCCGAGGGTTCAACTATGGCTACACCTTC.

CDR3 coding DNA: TGTGCCAGCAGCCCAGCCGGGGGCTACAATGAGCAGTTCTTC. As protein: CASSPAGGYNEQFF. The chain uses TRBV28 and TRBJ2-1, with D perhaps matching TRBD2 (6 bases). Between the trimmed V and J ends, which lost 6 bases and 3 bases, there was a span of 12 bases. This CDR3 contains 14 residues. Germline CDR1 reads MDHEN; CDR2 reads SYDVKM.

In DNA, the CDR3 is TGCGCCAGCAGCTTTTCCAGATTGAACACTGAAGCTTTCTTT. This translates into CASSFSRLNTEAFF. The chain couples TRBV5-1 to TRBJ1-1, with unresolved D. The CDR3 consists of 14 residues. The V gene lost 2 bases and the J gene lost 0 bases, with 8 bases spanning the gap. CDR1 is SGHRS and CDR2 is YFSETQ in the germline V gene.

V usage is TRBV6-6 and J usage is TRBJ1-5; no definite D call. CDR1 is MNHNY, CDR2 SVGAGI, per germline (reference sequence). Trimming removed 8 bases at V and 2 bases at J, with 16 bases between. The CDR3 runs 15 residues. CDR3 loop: CASGTHGGGNQPQHF. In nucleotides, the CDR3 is TGTGCCAGCGGTACCCACGGCGGGGGCAATCAGCCCCAGCATTTT.

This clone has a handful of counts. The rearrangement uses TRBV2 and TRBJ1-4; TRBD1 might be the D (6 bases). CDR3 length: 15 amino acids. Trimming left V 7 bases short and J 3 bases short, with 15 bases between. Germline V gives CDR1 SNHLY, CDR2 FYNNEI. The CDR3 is CASIYTGLSNEKLFF. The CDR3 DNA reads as TGTGCCAGCATTTACACAGGGTTGTCTAATGAAAAACTGTTTTTT.

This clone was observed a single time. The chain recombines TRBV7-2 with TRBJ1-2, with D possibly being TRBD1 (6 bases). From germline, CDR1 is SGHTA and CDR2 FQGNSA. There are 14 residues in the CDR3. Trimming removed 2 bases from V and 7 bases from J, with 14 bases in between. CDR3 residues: CASSLRYRDAGYTF. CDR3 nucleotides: TGTGCCAGCAGCTTAAGGTACAGGGACGCTGGCTACACCTTC. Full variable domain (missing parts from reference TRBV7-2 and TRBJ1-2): GAGVSQSPSNKVTEKGKDVELRCDPISGHTALYWYRQSLGQGLEFLIYFQGNSAPDKSGLPSDRFSAERTGGSVSTLTIQRTQQEDSAVYLCASSLRYRDAGYTFGSGTRLTVV.

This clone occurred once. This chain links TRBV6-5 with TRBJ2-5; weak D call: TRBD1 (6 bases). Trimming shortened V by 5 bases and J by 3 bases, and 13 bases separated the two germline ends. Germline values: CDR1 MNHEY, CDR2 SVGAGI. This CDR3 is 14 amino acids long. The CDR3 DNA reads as TGTGCCAGCAGTCGCCGGGACACCAAAGAGACCCAGTACTTC. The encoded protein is CASSRRDTKETQYF.

CDR3 region: CASSLPGTRSYEQYF. The CDR3 DNA reads TGTGCCAGCAGTTTGCCGGGGACTAGGTCCTACGAGCAGTACTTC. V and J are TRBV28 and TRBJ2-7; TRBD2 matches 8 bases. Germline V gene lookup returns CDR1 MDHEN and CDR2 SYDVKM. The CDR3 is 15 residues long. V shed 3 bases and J 1 base; nucleotides not matched to a gene: 5.

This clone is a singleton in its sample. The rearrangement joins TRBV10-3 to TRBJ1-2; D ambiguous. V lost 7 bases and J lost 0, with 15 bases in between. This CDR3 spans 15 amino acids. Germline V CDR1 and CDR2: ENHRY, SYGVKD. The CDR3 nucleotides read TGTGCCATCACCCCCTCTTCCGGAGCTAACTATGGCTACACCTTC. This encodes CAITPSSGANYGYTF.

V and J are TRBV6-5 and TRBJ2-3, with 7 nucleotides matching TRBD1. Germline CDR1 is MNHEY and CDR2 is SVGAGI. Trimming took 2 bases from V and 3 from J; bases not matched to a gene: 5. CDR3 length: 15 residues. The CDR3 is CASSYGSRGTDTQYF. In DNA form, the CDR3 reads TGTGCCAGCAGTTACGGCTCCAGGGGGACAGATACGCAGTATTTT.

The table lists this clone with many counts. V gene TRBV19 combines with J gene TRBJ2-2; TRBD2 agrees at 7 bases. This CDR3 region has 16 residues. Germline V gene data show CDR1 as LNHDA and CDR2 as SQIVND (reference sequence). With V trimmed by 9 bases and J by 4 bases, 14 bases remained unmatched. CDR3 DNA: TGTGCCAGCGATGCGAGGTGGGGGGGGGTCACCGGGGAGCTGTTTTTT. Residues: CASDARWGGVTGELFF.

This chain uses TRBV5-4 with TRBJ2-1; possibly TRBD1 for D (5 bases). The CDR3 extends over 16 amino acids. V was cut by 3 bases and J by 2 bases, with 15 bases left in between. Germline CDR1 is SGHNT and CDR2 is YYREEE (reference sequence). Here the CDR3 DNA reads TGTGCCAGCAGCTCCCTGACAGCGTATACCTACAATGAGCAGTTCTTC. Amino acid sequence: CASSSLTAYTYNEQFF.

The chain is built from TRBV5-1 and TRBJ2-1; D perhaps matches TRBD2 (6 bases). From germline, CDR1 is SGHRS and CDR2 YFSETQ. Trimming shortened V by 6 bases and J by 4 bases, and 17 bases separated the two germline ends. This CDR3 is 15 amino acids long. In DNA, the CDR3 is TGCGCCAGCAAAGTTGGAGGGGTAGTTTACAATGAGCAGTTCTTC. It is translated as CASKVGGVVYNEQFF.

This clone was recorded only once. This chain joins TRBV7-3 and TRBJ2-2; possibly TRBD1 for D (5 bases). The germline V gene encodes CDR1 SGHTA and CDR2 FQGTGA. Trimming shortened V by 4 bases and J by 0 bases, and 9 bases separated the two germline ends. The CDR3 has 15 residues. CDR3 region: CASSSGRANTGELFF. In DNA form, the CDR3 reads TGTGCCAGCAGCTCGGGCAGGGCGAACACCGGGGAGCTGTTTTTT.

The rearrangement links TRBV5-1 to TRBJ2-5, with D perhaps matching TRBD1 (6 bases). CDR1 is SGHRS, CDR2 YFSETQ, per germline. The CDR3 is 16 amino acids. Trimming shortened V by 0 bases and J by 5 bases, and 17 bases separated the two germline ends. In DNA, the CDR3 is TGCGCCAGCAGCTTGGACGAAGGGGGTCCCTGGGAGACCCAGTACTTC. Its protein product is CASSLDEGGPWETQYF.

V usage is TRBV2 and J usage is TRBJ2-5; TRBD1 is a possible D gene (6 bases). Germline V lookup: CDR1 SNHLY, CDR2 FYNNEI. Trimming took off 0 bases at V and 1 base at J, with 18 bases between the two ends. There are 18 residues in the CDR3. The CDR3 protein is CASSEALGAVRTQETQYF. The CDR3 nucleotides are TGTGCCAGCAGTGAAGCGCTGGGGGCGGTCAGGACCCAAGAGACCCAGTACTTC.

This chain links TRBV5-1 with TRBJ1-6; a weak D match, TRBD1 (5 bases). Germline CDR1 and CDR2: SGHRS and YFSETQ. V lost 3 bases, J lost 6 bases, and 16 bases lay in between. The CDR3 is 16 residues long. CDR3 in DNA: TGCGCCAGCAGCTGGGGGGTGGAGGGGATTAATTCACCCCTCCACTTT. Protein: CASSWGVEGINSPLHF.

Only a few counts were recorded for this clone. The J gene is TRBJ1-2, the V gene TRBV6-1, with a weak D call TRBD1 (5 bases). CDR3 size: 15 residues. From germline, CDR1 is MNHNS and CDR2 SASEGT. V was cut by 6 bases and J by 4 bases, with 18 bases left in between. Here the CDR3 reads CASSLSGHQLYGYTF. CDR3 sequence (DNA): TGTGCCAGCAGCCTTTCCGGACATCAACTCTATGGCTACACCTTC.

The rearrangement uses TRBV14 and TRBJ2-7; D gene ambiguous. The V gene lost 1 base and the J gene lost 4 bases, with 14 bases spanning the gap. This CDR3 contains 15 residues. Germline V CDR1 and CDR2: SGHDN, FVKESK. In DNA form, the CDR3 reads TGTGCCAGCAGCCAAGCCATGGGCAGAAATTACGAGCAGTACTTC. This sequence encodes CASSQAMGRNYEQYF.

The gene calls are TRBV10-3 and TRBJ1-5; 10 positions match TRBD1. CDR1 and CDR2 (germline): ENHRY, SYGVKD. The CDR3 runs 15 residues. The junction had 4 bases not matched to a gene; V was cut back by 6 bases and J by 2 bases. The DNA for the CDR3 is TGTGCCATCAGCTCGGGACAGGGGCGCAATCAGCCCCAGCATTTT. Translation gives CAISSGQGRNQPQHF.